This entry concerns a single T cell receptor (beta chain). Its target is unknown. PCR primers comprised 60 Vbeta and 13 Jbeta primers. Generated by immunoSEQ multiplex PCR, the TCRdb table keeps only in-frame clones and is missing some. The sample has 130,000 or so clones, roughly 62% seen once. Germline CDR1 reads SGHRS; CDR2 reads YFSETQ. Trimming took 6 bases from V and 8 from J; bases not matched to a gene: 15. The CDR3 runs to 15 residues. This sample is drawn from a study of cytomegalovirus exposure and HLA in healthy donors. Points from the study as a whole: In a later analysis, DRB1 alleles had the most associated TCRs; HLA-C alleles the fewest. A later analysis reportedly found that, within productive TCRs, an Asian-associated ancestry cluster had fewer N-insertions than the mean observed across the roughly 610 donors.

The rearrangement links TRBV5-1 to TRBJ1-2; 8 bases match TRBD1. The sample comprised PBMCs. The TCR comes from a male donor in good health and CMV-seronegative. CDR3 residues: CASKNQGAPTMGYTF. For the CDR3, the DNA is TGCGCCAGCAAAAACCAGGGGGCGCCTACTATGGGCTACACCTTC.